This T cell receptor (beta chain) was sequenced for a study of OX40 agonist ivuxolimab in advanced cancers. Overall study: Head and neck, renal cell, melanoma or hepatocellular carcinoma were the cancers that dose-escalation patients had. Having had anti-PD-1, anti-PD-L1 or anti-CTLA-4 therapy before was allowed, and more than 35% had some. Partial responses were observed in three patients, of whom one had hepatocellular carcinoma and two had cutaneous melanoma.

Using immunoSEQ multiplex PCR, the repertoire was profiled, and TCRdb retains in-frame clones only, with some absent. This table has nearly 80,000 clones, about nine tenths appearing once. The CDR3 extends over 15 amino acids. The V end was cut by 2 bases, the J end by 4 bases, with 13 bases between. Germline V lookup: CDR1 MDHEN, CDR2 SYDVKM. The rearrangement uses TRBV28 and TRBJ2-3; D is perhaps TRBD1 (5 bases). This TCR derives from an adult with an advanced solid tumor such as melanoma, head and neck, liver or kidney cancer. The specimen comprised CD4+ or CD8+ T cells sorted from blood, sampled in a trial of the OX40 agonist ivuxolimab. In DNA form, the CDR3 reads TGTGCCAGCAGTTTAACGGTCCAGGGCCCAGATACGCAGTATTTT. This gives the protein CASSLTVQGPDTQYF. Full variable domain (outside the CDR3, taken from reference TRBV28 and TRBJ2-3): DVKVTQSSRYLVKRTGEKVFLECVQDMDHENMFWYRQDPGLGLRLIYFSYDVKMKEKGDIPEGYSVSREKKERFSLILESASTNQTSMYLCASSLTVQGPDTQYFGPGTRLTVL.